This T cell receptor (beta chain) stems from a study of T cell changes during pregnancy in multiple sclerosis. Assay: immunoSEQ multiplex PCR; the TCRdb copy retains only in-frame clones and omits some. The table lists tens of thousands of clones, about nine tenths of them singletons. Deletions cut 5 bases from V and 4 bases from J, with 17 bases between. CDR1 SGHVS and CDR2 FQNEAQ come from the germline V gene. The CDR3 sequence is 16 residues long. This specimen consisted of peripheral blood, obtained in the first trimester of pregnancy. The chain uses TRBV7-8 and TRBJ1-4; D remains unclear. The source of this sequence is a female donor in good health, enrolled as a control in a pregnancy study. CDR3 protein: CASSPLPGALNEKLFF. The CDR3 region has the DNA TGTGCCAGCAGCCCGCTTCCCGGAGCCCTTAATGAAAAACTGTTTTTT.